The rows below give T cell receptor beta chains drawn from one sample of a study of blood T cell repertoires in COVID-19. The data were produced by immunoSEQ multiplex PCR, yet TCRdb's version contains in-frame clones alone and is incomplete. The sample carries some 180,000 clones, 89% recorded once. Sequencing was done on a sample of peripheral blood. All receptors come from a man aged 35-49 years with acute or convalescent COVID-19. CDR3s include the opening cysteine and the closing phenylalanine or tryptophan. Fields, in order: CDR3 length, V gene, J gene, D gene, CDR3 protein. D genes are given only for firm matches.

>16|TRBV19|TRBJ2-2|TRBD1
CASSMRGQGGPGELFF
>14|TRBV5-6|TRBJ2-2|NA
CASSRGGGTGELFF
>15|TRBV7-8|TRBJ2-1|TRBD1
CASSSQGAITNEQFF
>14|TRBV7-8|TRBJ1-1|NA
CASSLAGTNSEAFF
>16|TRBV2|TRBJ1-3|NA
CASWGAKYPSGNTIYF
>14|TRBV5-1|TRBJ2-5|NA
CASSPSTTRETQYF
>12|TRBV10-3|TRBJ2-2|NA
CAISGVTGELFF
>14|TRBV29-1|TRBJ2-3|NA
CSVEASQGADTQYF
>12|TRBV5-6|TRBJ1-2|NA
CASNQGRYGYTF
>13|TRBV5-4|TRBJ1-3|NA
CASSFPERNTIYF
>15|TRBV11-2|TRBJ1-1|NA
CASSPVRAPGTEAFF
>15|TRBV5-1|TRBJ2-1|NA
CASSLAGFTYNEQFF
>17|TRBV7-9|TRBJ1-3|NA
CASSFVKGSYIGNTIYF
>12|TRBV2|TRBJ1-2|NA
CASSIGGYGYTF
>14|TRBV3-1/TRBV3-2|TRBJ1-4|NA
CASSQPPGFEKLFF
>16|TRBV18|TRBJ2-3|NA
CASSPLGFPSTDTQYF
>13|TRBV7-8|TRBJ1-4|NA
CASSLDRDEKLFF
>13|TRBV12-3/TRBV12-4|TRBJ2-1|NA
CASRSTEPSEQFF
>15|TRBV6-6|TRBJ2-3|NA
CASTAGTESTDTQYF
>17|TRBV7-2|TRBJ2-3|TRBD2
CASSLASSGGSTDTQYF
>14|TRBV7-9|TRBJ2-2|NA
CASSAGGNTGELFF
>14|TRBV7-9|TRBJ2-7|TRBD2
CASSPPGTSYEQYF
>15|TRBV5-1|TRBJ2-3|TRBD2
CASSLPSGGEDTQYF
>13|TRBV10-2|TRBJ2-7|TRBD2
CASSLAGTYEQYF
>16|TRBV7-9|TRBJ2-5|TRBD1
CASSPWGRGKQETQYF
>15|TRBV5-1|TRBJ2-1|TRBD1
CASSSGTGGFNEQFF
>14|TRBV30|TRBJ1-2|NA
CAWSLDSFNYGYTF
>16|TRBV19|TRBJ1-5|TRBD1
CASRGNPGQGNQPQHF
>17|TRBV5-4|TRBJ1-3|NA
CASSLRLSGRSGNTIYF
>17|TRBV9|TRBJ2-3|NA
CASSVGPRPTSTDTQYF
>16|TRBV18|TRBJ1-2|NA
CASSPLHGQDNYGYTF
>19|TRBV19|TRBJ1-4|TRBD1
CASSMAGQGVYATNEKLFF
>13|TRBV28|TRBJ2-2|NA
CASSLSRSGELFF
>15|TRBV18|TRBJ1-2|TRBD1
CASSADRATNYGYTF
>16|TRBV7-3|TRBJ2-3|NA
CASSRTQGGSTDTQYF
>14|TRBV19|TRBJ2-1|TRBD2
CASSIAGGPREQFF
>13|TRBV28|TRBJ1-2|NA
CASSQATNYGYTF